Reported below is one T cell receptor beta chain. The data belong to a study of blood T cell repertoires in COVID-19. CDR3 size: 14 residues. J lost 6 bases, V lost 2 bases, and 5 bases had no gene match. CDR1 and CDR2 (germline): MNHEY, SVGAGI. Clones were sequenced by immunoSEQ multiplex PCR, and TCRdb holds only the in-frame ones, with some missing. The table lists around 130,000 clones, 70% to 90% of them singletons, with roughly 2.1% in the top ten. Sequenced: peripheral blood. This TCR came from a man aged 70 or older with active COVID-19. The chain links TRBV6-5 to TRBJ1-1, with 8 bases fitting TRBD1. The CDR3 here is CASSYTGQAAEAFF. The CDR3 nucleotides read TGTGCCAGCAGTTACACGGGACAGGCGGCTGAAGCTTTCTTT.